What follows are 30 T cell receptor beta chains derived from one specimen sequenced in a study of shared T cell receptors in the human thymus. Produced via immunoSEQ multiplex PCR; TCRdb's table is partial and in-frame only. The sample has some 660,000 clones, around 87% seen once. This sample also belongs to another study, concerning human thymus T cells.

Specimen: thymocytes. The receptors here all came from a boy under three years old with a congenital heart defect.

This chain links TRBV30 with TRBJ2-1; maybe TRBD1 (6 bases). Looked up from germline, CDR1 is GTSNPN and CDR2 is SVGIG (reference sequence). The ends were cut back, 0 bases at V and 5 bases at J, with 23 bases in the middle. The CDR3 has 18 residues. The CDR3 sequence: CAWSVRSIWTATNNEQFF. CDR3 sequence (DNA): TGTGCCTGGAGTGTACGTTCCATCTGGACAGCTACTAACAATGAGCAGTTCTTC.

The chain combines TRBV14 with TRBJ2-7, with 9 bases aligning to TRBD1. The V segment lost 3 bases and the J segment 6 bases; nucleotides outside the gene matches: 9. CDR1 is SGHDN, CDR2 FVKESK, per germline. This CDR3 is 15 amino acids long. In nucleotides, the CDR3 is TGTGCCAGCAGCCACCTACCGGGACAGGGAGGCGAGCAGTACTTC. Translated, it gives CASSHLPGQGGEQYF. Drawing the rest from reference TRBV14 and TRBJ2-7, the complete variable domain is EAGVTQFPSHSVIEKGQTVTLRCDPISGHDNLYWYRRVMGKEIKFLLHFVKESKQDESGMPNNRFLAERTGGTYSTLKVQPAELEDSGVYFCASSHLPGQGGEQYFGPGTRLTVT.

The chain joins TRBV29-1 to TRBJ2-7, with TRBD1 as a possible D gene (6 bases). V lost 0 bases to trimming and J lost 2 bases, with 14 bases between them. The germline V gene encodes CDR1 SQVTM and CDR2 ANQGSEA. CDR3 size: 15 residues. The CDR3 DNA reads as TGCAGCGTTGAAGATCTGGTACAGGGCGCCTACGAGCAGTACTTC. Protein product: CSVEDLVQGAYEQYF.

CDR3 bases: TGTGCCAGCAGGACCGGGACAGCGAACACCGGGGAGCTGTTTTTT. It is translated as CASRTGTANTGELFF. The gene calls are TRBV6-5 and TRBJ2-2; 7 bases align to TRBD1. Per germline, CDR1 MNHEY and CDR2 SVGAGI. With 6 bases clipped from V and 0 bases from J, the junction kept 4 bases outside the gene matches. This CDR3 has 15 residues.

The rearrangement joins TRBV27 to TRBJ1-1, with a weak D call TRBD1 (5 bases). V lost 8 bases, J lost 0 bases, and 19 bases lay in between. The CDR3 sequence is 16 residues long. Germline V lookup: CDR1 MNHEY, CDR2 SMNVEV (reference sequence). The CDR3 region has the DNA TGTGCCAGCCGCGACGGGGGGGGGATTATGAACACTGAAGCTTTCTTT. This translates into CASRDGGGIMNTEAFF.

The chain combines TRBV27 with TRBJ1-2, with D possibly matching TRBD1 (6 bases). CDR3 length equals 14 residues. V dropped 3 bases and J dropped 5 bases, with 13 bases sitting between them. Germline loops: CDR1 MNHEY, CDR2 SMNVEV (reference sequence). The CDR3 protein is CASSLGAGLYGYTF. CDR3 nucleotide sequence: TGTGCCAGCAGTTTGGGGGCCGGTCTATATGGCTACACCTTC.

In DNA, the CDR3 is TGTGCCATCAGTAGTGACAGGGTAGAGCTTGAGGAAAAACTGTTTTTT. Its protein product is CAISSDRVELEEKLFF. The chain has TRBV10-3 and TRBJ1-4, with 7 nucleotides matching TRBD1. The junction had 14 bases not matched to a gene; V was cut back by 5 bases and J by 8 bases. Germline loops: CDR1 ENHRY, CDR2 SYGVKD. The CDR3 runs to 16 residues.

This clone was seen a single time. CDR3 loop: CATRRQRGYNEQFF. Written as DNA, the CDR3 is TGTGCCACCCGAAGGCAGCGGGGGTACAATGAGCAGTTCTTC. The chain has TRBV6-5 and TRBJ2-1, with 8 bases matching TRBD2. Germline V lookup: CDR1 MNHEY, CDR2 SVGAGI. There are 14 residues in the CDR3. Trimming cost V 10 bases and J 4 bases; bases outside gene matches: 9.

The chain links TRBV4-1 to TRBJ1-1; D unresolved. Germline CDR1 is MGHRA and CDR2 is YSYEKL. CDR3 size: 15 residues. The ends were cut back, 3 bases at V and 0 bases at J, with 11 bases in the middle. CDR3 sequence: CASSHPGSMNTEAFF. CDR3 nucleotides: TGCGCCAGCAGCCATCCCGGGAGCATGAACACTGAAGCTTTCTTT.

This clone was seen more than once but under ten times. One end of the junction fails to match germline, which may point to a read error. Other DNA sequences of this sample code for an identical CDR3. This chain uses TRBV11-3 with TRBJ1-6; weak D call: TRBD1 (5 bases). CDR1 and CDR2 from the germline V gene are SGHNT and YENEEA. This CDR3 is 17 amino acids long. CDR3 residues: CASSLGTFNSYNSPLHF. In nucleotides, the CDR3 is TGTGCCAGCAGCCTGGGGACTTTCAACTCCTATAATTCCCCCCTCCACTTT. Variable domain in full (rest from reference TRBV11-3 and TRBJ1-6): EAGVVQSPRYKIIEKKQPVAFWCNPISGHNTLYWYLQNLGQGPELLIRYENEEAVDDSQLPKDRFSAERLKGVDSTLKIQPAELGDSAVYLCASSLGTFNSYNSPLHFGNGTRLTVT.

The rearrangement links TRBV19 to TRBJ1-5; TRBD1 agrees at 8 bases. CDR1 and CDR2 from the germline V gene are LNHDA and SQIVND (reference sequence). CDR3 length equals 17 residues. With V trimmed by 3 bases and J by 2 bases, 9 bases remained unmatched. The CDR3 nucleotides read TGTGCCAGTAGTATCGGTCAGGGGGCGTTTGGCAATCAGCCCCAGCATTTT. Translated, it gives CASSIGQGAFGNQPQHF.

This clone was counted a single time. The V and J genes are TRBV6-5 and TRBJ1-2, with 9 bases lining up with TRBD1. Unmatched junction bases numbered 2, after V lost 2 bases and J lost 4 bases. The CDR3 consists of 14 residues. Germline CDR1 MNHEY, CDR2 SVGAGI. CDR3 residues: CASSYGTGSYGYTF. CDR3 bases: TGTGCCAGCAGTTACGGGACAGGGTCCTATGGCTACACCTTC.

The CDR3 here is CASRRTATEAFF. CDR3 DNA sequence: TGCGCCAGCCGGCGGACAGCCACTGAAGCTTTCTTT. The chain combines TRBV5-1 with TRBJ1-1, with a tentative D call TRBD1 (6 bases). This CDR3 comprises 12 residues. Germline CDR1 SGHRS, CDR2 YFSETQ. The V gene lost 7 bases and the J gene lost 4 bases, with 11 bases spanning the gap.

The chain employs TRBV10-3 and TRBJ1-6, with D uncertain. This CDR3 has 20 residues. With 5 bases removed from V and 0 bases from J, the gap between germline ends came to 23 bases. Germline lookup yields CDR1 ENHRY and CDR2 SYGVKD. The chain's CDR3 is CAISFYREENRSSYNSPLHF. As DNA, the CDR3 is TGTGCCATCAGTTTTTACCGGGAGGAAAATAGGAGCTCCTATAATTCACCCCTCCACTTT.

The rearrangement links TRBV6-1 to TRBJ2-7, with 9 bases identical to TRBD1. Germline loops: CDR1 MNHNS, CDR2 SASEGT. V dropped 6 bases and J dropped 6; count of bases not matched to a gene: 9. CDR3 length: 14 amino acids. In DNA, the CDR3 is TGTGCCAGCAGCGGATACTGGACAGGGGCCGAGCAGTACTTC. The encoded protein is CASSGYWTGAEQYF.

The V and J genes are TRBV6-5 and TRBJ1-5; 11 bases align to TRBD1. Trimming took 4 bases from V and 5 from J; bases not matched to a gene: 1. This CDR3 contains 14 residues. CDR1 is MNHEY, CDR2 SVGAGI, per germline. CDR3: CASSSGQGDQPQHF. The DNA of the CDR3 is TGTGCCAGCAGTTCGGGACAGGGGGATCAGCCCCAGCATTTT.

CDR3 DNA: TGTGCCAGCAGTGTAACCGAACGGTCTAGGAATTCACCCCTCCACTTT. Protein product: CASSVTERSRNSPLHF. The chain uses TRBV27 and TRBJ1-6; D not resolved. The CDR3 contains 16 residues. The V gene's germline CDR1 is MNHEY and CDR2 SMNVEV (reference sequence). V lost 5 bases to trimming and J lost 7 bases, with 18 bases between them.

This chain connects TRBV28 to TRBJ1-4; the match to TRBD1 covers 12 bases. The V and J ends lost 4 bases and 8 bases, in that order; junction bases with no gene match: 14. Per the germline V gene, CDR1 is MDHEN and CDR2 is SYDVKM. The CDR3 totals 18 residues. CDR3 bases: TGTGCCAGCAGTTATTCCTACTCCGGGACAGGGGGCTGGGAAAAACTGTTTTTT. Translation gives CASSYSYSGTGGWEKLFF.

CDR3 sequence reads: CASMGHTPYNEQFF. Written as DNA, the CDR3 is TGTGCCAGCATGGGACATACCCCTTACAATGAGCAGTTCTTC. This chain uses TRBV2 with TRBJ2-1; D possibly corresponds to TRBD1 (6 bases). Germline lookup yields CDR1 SNHLY and CDR2 FYNNEI. The CDR3 sequence is 14 residues long. The ends were cut back, 7 bases at V and 4 bases at J, with 14 bases in the middle.

The V call is TRBV4-3, the J call TRBJ2-3, with TRBD2 as a possible D gene (6 bases). V lost 1 base to trimming and J lost 2 bases, with 19 bases between them. This CDR3 has 18 amino acids. Germline values: CDR1 LGHNA, CDR2 YSLEER. This chain's CDR3 is CASSQASEGPTSTDTQYF. CDR3 nucleotides: TGCGCCAGCAGCCAAGCTAGCGAGGGCCCGACCTCCACAGATACGCAGTATTTT.

The chain is built from TRBV4-1 and TRBJ1-2, with D unclear. Germline CDR1 reads MGHRA; CDR2 reads YSYEKL. This CDR3 has 22 amino acids. Deletions cut 0 bases from V and 0 bases from J, with 29 bases between. The CDR3, as DNA: TGCGCCAGCAGCCAAGATGCAAGCGACATGCGGGCGGTCCACACGTCTAACTATGGCTACACCTTC. The encoded protein is CASSQDASDMRAVHTSNYGYTF.

The gene calls are TRBV18 and TRBJ1-1, with 7 bases that match TRBD1. The CDR3 sequence is 14 residues long. Germline loops: CDR1 KGHSH, CDR2 LQKENI. The V gene end was trimmed by 4 bases and the J gene end by 4 bases; junction bases not matched to a gene: 6. The CDR3, as DNA: TGTGCCAGCTCACAGCCACAGGGGAGCACTGAAGCTTTCTTT. This translates into CASSQPQGSTEAFF.

The chain has TRBV5-4 and TRBJ2-3; 9 bases agree with TRBD2. The CDR3 sequence is 19 residues long. V lost 0 bases to trimming and J lost 0 bases; unmatched junction nucleotides: 11. Germline V gives CDR1 SGHNT, CDR2 YYREEE (reference sequence). The CDR3 DNA reads TGTGCCAGCAGCTTGGCCGGGCGGGAGGGGATCACTAGCACAGATACGCAGTATTTT. Translating it yields CASSLAGREGITSTDTQYF.

This clone came up a few times. This chain joins TRBV12-5 and TRBJ2-7; D call uncertain. The CDR3 extends over 15 amino acids. The V end was cut by 6 bases, the J end by 2 bases, with 17 bases between. Germline CDR1 LGHNT, CDR2 FRNRAP. This CDR3 reads CASGLAVKSPYEQYF. DNA of the CDR3: TGTGCTAGTGGGCTCGCGGTCAAATCCCCCTACGAGCAGTACTTC.

The V gene is TRBV6-5, the J gene TRBJ1-4, with TRBD1 identical over 8 bases. The V gene end was trimmed by 2 bases and the J gene end by 7 bases; junction bases not matched to a gene: 3. The CDR3 is 14 amino acids. Germline CDR1 MNHEY, CDR2 SVGAGI. The CDR3: CASSYGQGAEKLFF. The CDR3, as DNA: TGTGCCAGCAGTTACGGTCAGGGGGCTGAAAAACTGTTTTTT.

This sequence joins TRBV6-4 and TRBJ2-4; D might be TRBD2 (5 bases). Trimming took off 5 bases at V and 0 bases at J, with 17 bases between the two ends. The CDR3 is 17 amino acids. CDR1 is MRHNA and CDR2 is SNTAGT in the germline V gene. The chain's CDR3 is CASSPGDRGEAKNIQYF. CDR3 sequence (DNA): TGTGCCAGCAGTCCCGGGGATCGGGGAGAAGCCAAAAACATTCAGTACTTC.

The chain combines TRBV15 with TRBJ2-7; 7 positions agree with TRBD2. V lost 8 bases, J lost 2 bases, and 9 bases stayed unmatched. The CDR3 has 14 amino acids. CDR1 is LNHNV and CDR2 is YYDKDF in the germline V gene (reference sequence). The CDR3: CATQGGRFAYEQYF. The DNA of the CDR3 is TGTGCCACCCAGGGAGGGAGGTTTGCCTACGAGCAGTACTTC. Together with reference TRBV15 and TRBJ2-7, the CDR3 gives the full variable domain: DAMVIQNPRYQVTQFGKPVTLSCSQTLNHNVMYWYQQKSSQAPKLLFHYYDKDFNNEADTPDNFQSRRPNTSFCFLDIRSPGLGDTAMYLCATQGGRFAYEQYFGPGTRLTVT.

The rearrangement uses TRBV7-9 and TRBJ2-7; TRBD1 matches 7 bases. J lost 2 bases, V lost 5 bases, and 12 bases had no gene match. This CDR3 spans 16 amino acids. The germline gives CDR1 SEHNR, CDR2 FQNEAQ (reference sequence). This chain's CDR3 is CASSTRQGENPYEQYF. The DNA for the CDR3 is TGTGCCAGCAGCACAAGACAGGGCGAAAATCCCTACGAGCAGTACTTC. The full variable domain, with the rest looked up from reference TRBV7-9 and TRBJ2-7, is DTGVSQNPRHKITKRGQNVTFRCDPISEHNRLYWYRQTLGQGPEFLTYFQNEAQLEKSRLLSDRFSAERPKGSFSTLEIQRTEQGDSAMYLCASSTRQGENPYEQYFGPGTRLTVT.

The chain is built from TRBV9 and TRBJ2-3; TRBD2 agrees at 12 bases. CDR1 and CDR2 from the germline V gene are SGDLS and YYNGEE. The CDR3 length is 15 residues. Trimming took 1 base from V and 3 from J; bases not matched to a gene: 0. The CDR3 reads CASSVLAGGTDTQYF. DNA of the CDR3: TGTGCCAGCAGCGTACTAGCGGGAGGGACAGATACGCAGTATTTT. The variable domain in full, completed from reference TRBV9 and TRBJ2-3, reads DSGVTQTPKHLITATGQRVTLRCSPRSGDLSVYWYQQSLDQGLQFLIQYYNGEERAKGNILERFSAQQFPDLHSELNLSSLELGDSALYFCASSVLAGGTDTQYFGPGTRLTVL.

V gene TRBV4-1 combines with J gene TRBJ1-4, with D possibly matching TRBD1 (5 bases). CDR1 is MGHRA, CDR2 YSYEKL, per germline. This CDR3 is built from 21 residues. V lost 0 bases, J lost 0 bases, and 23 bases lay in between. The CDR3, as DNA: TGCGCCAGCAGCCAAGAACGGGGGTGGACCCGAGGGGCTACAACTAATGAAAAACTGTTTTTT. This sequence encodes CASSQERGWTRGATTNEKLFF.